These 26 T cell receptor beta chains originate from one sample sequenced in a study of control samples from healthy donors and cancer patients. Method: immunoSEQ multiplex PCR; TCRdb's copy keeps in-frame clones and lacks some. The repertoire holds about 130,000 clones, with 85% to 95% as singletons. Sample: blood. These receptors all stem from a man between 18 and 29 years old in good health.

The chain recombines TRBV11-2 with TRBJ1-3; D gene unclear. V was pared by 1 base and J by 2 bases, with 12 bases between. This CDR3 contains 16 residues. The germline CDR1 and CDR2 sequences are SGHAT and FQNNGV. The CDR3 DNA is TGTGCCAGCAGCTTAGGTCCGGGAGCTGCTGGAAACACCATATATTTT. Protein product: CASSLGPGAAGNTIYF.

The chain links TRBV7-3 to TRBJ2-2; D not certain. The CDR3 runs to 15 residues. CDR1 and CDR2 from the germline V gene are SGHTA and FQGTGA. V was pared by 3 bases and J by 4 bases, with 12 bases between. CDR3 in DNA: TGTGCCAGCAGCTTCAGTGGCCCCATCACCGGGGAGCTGTTTTTT. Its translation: CASSFSGPITGELFF.

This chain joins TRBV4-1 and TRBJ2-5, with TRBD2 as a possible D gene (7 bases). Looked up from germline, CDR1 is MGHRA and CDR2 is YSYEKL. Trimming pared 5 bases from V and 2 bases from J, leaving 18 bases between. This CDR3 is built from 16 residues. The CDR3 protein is CASSALPGGLQETQYF. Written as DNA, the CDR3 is TGCGCCAGCAGCGCTCTCCCGGGGGGCCTACAAGAGACCCAGTACTTC.

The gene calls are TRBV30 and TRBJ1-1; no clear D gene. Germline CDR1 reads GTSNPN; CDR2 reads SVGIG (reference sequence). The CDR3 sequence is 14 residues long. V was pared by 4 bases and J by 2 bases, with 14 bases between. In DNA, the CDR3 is TGTGCCTGGACCGGAATAGGGAGAAACACTGAAGCTTTCTTT. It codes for CAWTGIGRNTEAFF.

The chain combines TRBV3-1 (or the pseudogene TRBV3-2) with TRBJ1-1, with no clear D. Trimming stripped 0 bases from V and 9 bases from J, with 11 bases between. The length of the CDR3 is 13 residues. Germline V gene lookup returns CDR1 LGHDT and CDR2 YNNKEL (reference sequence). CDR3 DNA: TGTGCCAGCAGCCAAGAAGGTAGGGTTCAAGCTTTCTTT. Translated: CASSQEGRVQAFF.

CDR3 DNA: TGTGCCAGCAGTTTTAACACAGATACGCAGTATTTT. It translates to CASSFNTDTQYF. This chain joins TRBV13 and TRBJ2-3; D not resolved. V was pared by 6 bases and J by 2 bases, with 6 bases between. From germline, CDR1 is PRHDT and CDR2 FYEKMQ (reference sequence). The CDR3 contains 12 residues.

CDR3 in amino acids: CASSTLLAGGYEQFF. CDR3 in DNA: TGTGCCAGCAGCACCCTTCTCGCGGGGGGCTATGAGCAGTTCTTC. This chain joins TRBV7-9 and TRBJ2-1; 8 nucleotides match TRBD2. This CDR3 contains 15 residues. J lost 8 bases, V lost 5 bases, and 11 bases had no gene match. From germline, CDR1 is SEHNR and CDR2 FQNEAQ (reference sequence).

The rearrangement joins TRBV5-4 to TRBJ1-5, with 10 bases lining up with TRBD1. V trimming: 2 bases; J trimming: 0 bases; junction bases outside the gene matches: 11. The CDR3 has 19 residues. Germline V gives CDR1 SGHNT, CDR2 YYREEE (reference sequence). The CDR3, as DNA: TGTGCCAGCAGCTTCAAGGACAGGGGGTGGGTTAATAGCAATCAGCCCCAGCATTTT. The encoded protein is CASSFKDRGWVNSNQPQHF.

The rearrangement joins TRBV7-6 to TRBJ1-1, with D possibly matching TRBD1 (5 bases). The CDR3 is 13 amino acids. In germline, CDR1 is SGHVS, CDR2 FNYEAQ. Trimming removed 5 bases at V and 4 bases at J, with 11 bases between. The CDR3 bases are TGTGCCAGCAGCCCCGGACAAGGCACTGAAGCTTTCTTT. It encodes CASSPGQGTEAFF. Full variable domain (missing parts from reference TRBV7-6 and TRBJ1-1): GAGVSQSPRYKVTKRGQDVALRCDPISGHVSLYWYRQALGQGPEFLTYFNYEAQQDKSGLPNDRFSAERPEGSISTLTIQRTEQRDSAMYRCASSPGQGTEAFFGQGTRLTVV.

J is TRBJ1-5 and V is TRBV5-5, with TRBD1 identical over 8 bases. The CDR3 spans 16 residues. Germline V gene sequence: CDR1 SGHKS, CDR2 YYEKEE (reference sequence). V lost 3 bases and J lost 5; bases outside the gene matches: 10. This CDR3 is CASSSRGTGEDQPQHF. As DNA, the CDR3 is TGTGCCAGCAGCTCCCGAGGGACAGGAGAAGATCAGCCCCAGCATTTT.

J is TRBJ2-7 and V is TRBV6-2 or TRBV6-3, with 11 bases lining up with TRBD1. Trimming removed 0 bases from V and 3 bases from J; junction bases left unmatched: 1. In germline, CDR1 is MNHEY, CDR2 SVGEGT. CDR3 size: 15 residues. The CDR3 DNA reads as TGTGCCAGCAGTTACTCCGGGACAGGGGGCTACGAGCAGTACTTC. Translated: CASSYSGTGGYEQYF.

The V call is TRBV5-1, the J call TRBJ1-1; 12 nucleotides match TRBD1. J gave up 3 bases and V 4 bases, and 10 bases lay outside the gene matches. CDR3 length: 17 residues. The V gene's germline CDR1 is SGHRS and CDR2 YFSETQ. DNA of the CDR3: TGCGCCAGCAGCCGCGGGACAGGGGGCTGGAAGGACACTGAAGCTTTCTTT. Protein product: CASSRGTGGWKDTEAFF.

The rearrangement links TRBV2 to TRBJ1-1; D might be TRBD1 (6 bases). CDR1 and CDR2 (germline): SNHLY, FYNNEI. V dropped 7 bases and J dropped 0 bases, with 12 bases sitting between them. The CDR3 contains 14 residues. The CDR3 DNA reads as TGTGCCAGCAAAGGTACAGGGATGAACACTGAAGCTTTCTTT. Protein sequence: CASKGTGMNTEAFF.

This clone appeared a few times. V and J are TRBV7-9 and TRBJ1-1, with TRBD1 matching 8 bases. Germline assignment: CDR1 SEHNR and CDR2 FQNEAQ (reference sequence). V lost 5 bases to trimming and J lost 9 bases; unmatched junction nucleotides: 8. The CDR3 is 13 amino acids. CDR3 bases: TGTGCCAGCAGCAGCCGGGACAGGTGGCAAGCTTTCTTT. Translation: CASSSRDRWQAFF.

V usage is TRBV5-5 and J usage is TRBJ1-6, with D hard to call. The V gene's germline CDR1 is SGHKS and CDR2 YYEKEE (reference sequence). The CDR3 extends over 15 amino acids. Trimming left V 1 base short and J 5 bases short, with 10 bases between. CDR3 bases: TGTGCCAGCAGCTTGATGGCAGCTAATAATTCACCCCTCCACTTT. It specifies CASSLMAANNSPLHF.

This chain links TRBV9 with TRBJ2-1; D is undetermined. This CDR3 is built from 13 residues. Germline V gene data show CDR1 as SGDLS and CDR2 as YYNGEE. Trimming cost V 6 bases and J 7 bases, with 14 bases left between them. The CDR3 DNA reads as TGTGCCAGCACCCCGTGGGAAGGAAATGAGCAGTTCTTC. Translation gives CASTPWEGNEQFF.

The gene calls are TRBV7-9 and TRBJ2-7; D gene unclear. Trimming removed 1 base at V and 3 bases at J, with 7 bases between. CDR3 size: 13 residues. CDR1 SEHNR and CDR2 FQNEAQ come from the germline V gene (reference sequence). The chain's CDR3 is CASSLVGVYEQYF. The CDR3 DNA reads TGTGCCAGCAGCTTAGTTGGGGTCTACGAGCAGTACTTC.

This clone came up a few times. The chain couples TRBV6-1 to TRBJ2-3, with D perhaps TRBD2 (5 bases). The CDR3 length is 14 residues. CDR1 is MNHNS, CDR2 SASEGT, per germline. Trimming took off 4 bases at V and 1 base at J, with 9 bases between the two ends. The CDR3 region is CASSGAVGTDTQYF. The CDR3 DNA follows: TGTGCCAGCAGTGGAGCGGTAGGCACAGATACGCAGTATTTT.

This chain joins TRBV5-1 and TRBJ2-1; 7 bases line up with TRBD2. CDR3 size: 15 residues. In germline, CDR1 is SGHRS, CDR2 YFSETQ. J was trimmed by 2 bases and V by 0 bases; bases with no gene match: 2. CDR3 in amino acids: CASSLGSGTYNEQFF. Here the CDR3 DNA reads TGCGCCAGCAGCTTGGGGAGCGGGACCTACAATGAGCAGTTCTTC.

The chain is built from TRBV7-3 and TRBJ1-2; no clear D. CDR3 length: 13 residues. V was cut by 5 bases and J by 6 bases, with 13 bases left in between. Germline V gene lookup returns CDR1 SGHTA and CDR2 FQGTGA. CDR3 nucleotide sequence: TGTGCCAGCAGCCTGGGGTCTCAGAATGGCTACACCTTC. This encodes CASSLGSQNGYTF.

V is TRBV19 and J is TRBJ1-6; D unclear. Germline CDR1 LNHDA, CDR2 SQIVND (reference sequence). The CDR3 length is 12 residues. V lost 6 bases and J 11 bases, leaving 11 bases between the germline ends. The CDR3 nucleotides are TGTGCCAGTAGCGGTAGGAAGACACCCCTCCACTTT. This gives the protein CASSGRKTPLHF. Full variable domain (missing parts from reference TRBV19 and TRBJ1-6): DGGITQSPKYLFRKEGQNVTLSCEQNLNHDAMYWYRQDPGQGLRLIYYSQIVNDFQKGDIAEGYSVSREKKESFPLTVTSAQKNPTAFYLCASSGRKTPLHFGNGTRLTVT.

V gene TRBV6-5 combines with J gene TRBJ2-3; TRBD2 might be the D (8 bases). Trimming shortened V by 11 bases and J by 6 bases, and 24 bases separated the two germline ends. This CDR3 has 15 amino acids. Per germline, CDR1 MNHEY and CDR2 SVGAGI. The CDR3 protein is CARARGAGGFDTQYF. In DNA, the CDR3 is TGTGCCCGCGCCAGGGGGGCGGGGGGCTTCGATACGCAGTATTTT.

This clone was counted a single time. CDR3 amino acids: CSVDIGGYGYTF. The CDR3, as DNA: TGCAGCGTTGACATTGGGGGATATGGCTACACCTTC. The chain combines TRBV29-1 with TRBJ1-2, with D possibly TRBD1 on 5 matching bases. Germline V gene data show CDR1 as SQVTM and CDR2 as ANQGSEA. V was shortened by 3 bases and J by 5 bases, with 10 bases between the two germline ends. The CDR3 spans 12 residues.

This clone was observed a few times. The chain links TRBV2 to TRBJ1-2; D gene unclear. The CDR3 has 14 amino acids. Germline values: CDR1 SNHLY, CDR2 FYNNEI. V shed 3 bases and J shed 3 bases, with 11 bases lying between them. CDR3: CASSDGRGYYGYTF. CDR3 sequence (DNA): TGTGCCAGCAGTGATGGCAGAGGATACTATGGCTACACCTTC.

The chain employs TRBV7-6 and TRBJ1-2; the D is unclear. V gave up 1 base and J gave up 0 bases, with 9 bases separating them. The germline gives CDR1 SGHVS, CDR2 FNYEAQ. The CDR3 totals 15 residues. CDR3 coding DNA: TGTGCCAGCAGCTTAGGGGGTCCAACTAACTATGGCTACACCTTC. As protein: CASSLGGPTNYGYTF. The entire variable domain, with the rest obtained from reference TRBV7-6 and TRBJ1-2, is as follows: GAGVSQSPRYKVTKRGQDVALRCDPISGHVSLYWYRQALGQGPEFLTYFNYEAQQDKSGLPNDRFSAERPEGSISTLTIQRTEQRDSAMYRCASSLGGPTNYGYTFGSGTRLTVV.

The CDR3 is CASSWTSGGNIQYF. CDR3 sequence (DNA): TGTGCCAGCAGCTGGACTAGCGGGGGAAACATTCAGTACTTC. The chain uses TRBV7-2 and TRBJ2-4; 13 bases fit TRBD2. The length of the CDR3 is 14 residues. V lost 4 bases and J lost 6; bases outside the gene matches: 0. Germline CDR1 is SGHTA and CDR2 is FQGNSA.